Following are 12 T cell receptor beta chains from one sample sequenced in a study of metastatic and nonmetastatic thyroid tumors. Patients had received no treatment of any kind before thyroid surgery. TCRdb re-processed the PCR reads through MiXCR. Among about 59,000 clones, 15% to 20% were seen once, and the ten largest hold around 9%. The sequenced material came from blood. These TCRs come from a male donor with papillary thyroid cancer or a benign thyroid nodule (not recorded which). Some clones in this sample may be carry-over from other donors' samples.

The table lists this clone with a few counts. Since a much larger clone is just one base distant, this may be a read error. The CDR3 nucleotides read TGTGTCAGCAGCTTACGGGAGACCTACGAGCAGTACTTC. It encodes CVSSLRETYEQYF. The chain employs TRBV5-5 and TRBJ2-7; D is possibly TRBD2 (6 bases). Germline assignment: CDR1 SGHKS and CDR2 YYEKEE (reference sequence). The CDR3 spans 13 residues.

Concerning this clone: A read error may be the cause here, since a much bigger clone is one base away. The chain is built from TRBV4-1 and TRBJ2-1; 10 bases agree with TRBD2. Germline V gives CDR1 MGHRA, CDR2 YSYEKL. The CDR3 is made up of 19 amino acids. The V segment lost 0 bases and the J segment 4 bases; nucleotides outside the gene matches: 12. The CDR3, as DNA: TGCGCCAGCAGCCAAGATTCGGCGAGCGGGAGGGCCCGGTACAATGAGCAGTTCTTC. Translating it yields CASSQDSASGRARYNEQFF.

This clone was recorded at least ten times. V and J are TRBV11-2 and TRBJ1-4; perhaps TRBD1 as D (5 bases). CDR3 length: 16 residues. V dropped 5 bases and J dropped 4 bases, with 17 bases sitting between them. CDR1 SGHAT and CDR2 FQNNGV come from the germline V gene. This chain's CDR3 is CASSPTRTLLNEKLFF. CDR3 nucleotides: TGTGCCAGCAGCCCTACGCGGACACTGCTTAATGAAAAACTGTTTTTT.

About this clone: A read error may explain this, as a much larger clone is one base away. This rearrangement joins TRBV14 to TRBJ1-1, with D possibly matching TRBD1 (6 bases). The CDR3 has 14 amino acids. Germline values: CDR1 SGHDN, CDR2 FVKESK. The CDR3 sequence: CASSQVGGRTEALF. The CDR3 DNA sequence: TGTGCCAGCAGCCAGGTTGGGGGGCGGACTGAAGCTTTATTT.

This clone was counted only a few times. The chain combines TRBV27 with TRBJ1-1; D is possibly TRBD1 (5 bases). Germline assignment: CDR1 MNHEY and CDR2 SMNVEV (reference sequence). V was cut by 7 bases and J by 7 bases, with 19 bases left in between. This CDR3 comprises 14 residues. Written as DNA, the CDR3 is TGTGCCAGCACCAAAACCGGGACGGCAGGTGAAGCTTTCTTT. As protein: CASTKTGTAGEAFF.

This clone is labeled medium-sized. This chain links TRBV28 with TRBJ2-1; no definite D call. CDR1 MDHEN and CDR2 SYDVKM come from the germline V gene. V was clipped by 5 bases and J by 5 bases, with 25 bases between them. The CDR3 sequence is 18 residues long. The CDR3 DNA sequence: TGTGCCAGCAGTCTCGGACGGAGAAAAGAGGCTCTACACAATGAGCAGTTCTTC. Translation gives CASSLGRRKEALHNEQFF. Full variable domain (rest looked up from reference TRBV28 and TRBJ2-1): DVKVTQSSRYLVKRTGEKVFLECVQDMDHENMFWYRQDPGLGLRLIYFSYDVKMKEKGDIPEGYSVSREKKERFSLILESASTNQTSMYLCASSLGRRKEALHNEQFFGPGTRLTVL.

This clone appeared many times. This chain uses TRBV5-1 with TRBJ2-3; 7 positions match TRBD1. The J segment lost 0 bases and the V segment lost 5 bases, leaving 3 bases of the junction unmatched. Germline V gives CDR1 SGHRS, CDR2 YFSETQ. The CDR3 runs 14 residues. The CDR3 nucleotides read TGCGCCAGCAGTTCGGGACAGAGCACAGATACGCAGTATTTT. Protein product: CASSSGQSTDTQYF.

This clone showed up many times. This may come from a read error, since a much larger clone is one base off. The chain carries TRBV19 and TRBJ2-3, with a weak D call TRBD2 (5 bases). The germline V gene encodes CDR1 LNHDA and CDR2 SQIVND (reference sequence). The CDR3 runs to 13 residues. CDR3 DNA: TGTGCCGGTAGTAAGCGGAGCACAGATACGCAGTATTTT. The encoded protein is CAGSKRSTDTQYF.

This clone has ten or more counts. In DNA, the CDR3 is TGCGCCAGCAGCTTGTCGCCCGCGGGGGGCTACACCTTC. Protein product: CASSLSPAGGYTF. V and J are TRBV5-1 and TRBJ1-2; no clear D gene. The V and J ends lost 1 base and 8 bases respectively, with 12 bases between them. CDR1 is SGHRS and CDR2 is YFSETQ in the germline V gene. CDR3 length: 13 residues.

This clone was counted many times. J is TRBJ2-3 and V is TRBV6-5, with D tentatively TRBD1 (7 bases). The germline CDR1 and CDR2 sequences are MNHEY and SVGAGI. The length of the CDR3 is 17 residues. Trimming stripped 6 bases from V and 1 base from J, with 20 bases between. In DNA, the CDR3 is TGTGCCAGCAGCCCGAGGGGGCCAGCGGGCGGCACAGATACGCAGTATTTT. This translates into CASSPRGPAGGTDTQYF.

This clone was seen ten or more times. In DNA, the CDR3 is TGTGCCAGCATCCAAGGGAGGGGTACAGATACGCAGTATTTT. Protein sequence: CASIQGRGTDTQYF. The chain recombines TRBV6-1 with TRBJ2-3, with TRBD2 matching 7 bases. This CDR3 is 14 amino acids long. Germline lookup yields CDR1 MNHNS and CDR2 SASEGT. Trimming at V came to 7 bases and at J to 3 bases, leaving 7 bases not matched to a gene.

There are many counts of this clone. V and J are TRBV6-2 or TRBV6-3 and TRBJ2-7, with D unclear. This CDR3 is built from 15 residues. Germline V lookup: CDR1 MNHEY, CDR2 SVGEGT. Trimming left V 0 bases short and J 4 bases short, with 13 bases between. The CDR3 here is CASSYSIRFGYEQYV. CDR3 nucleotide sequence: TGTGCCAGCAGTTACTCGATTAGGTTCGGATACGAGCAGTACGTC.